The rows below give T cell receptor beta chains drawn from one sample of a study of shared clonotypes between healthy human individuals. Method: immunoSEQ multiplex PCR; TCRdb's copy keeps in-frame clones and lacks some. The table has roughly 1,000,000 clones, about 80% seen once. The sample consisted of memory CD4+ T cells from PBMCs. The receptors here all came from a man younger than 30 in good health. Some clones in this sample may be carry-over from other donors' samples. The CDR3 runs from the conserved cysteine through the conserved F or W.

TRBV30	TRBJ1-2	CAWTLTRGRGDGYTF
TRBV19	TRBJ1-2	CASSLKQNLYGYTF
TRBV5-3	TRBJ2-4	CARSSLQGLAKNIQYF
TRBV28	TRBJ2-7	CASRGNLYEQYF
TRBV2	TRBJ2-6	CASSINRKSGANVLTF
TRBV7-2	TRBJ2-3	CASSLNRGSTDTQYF
TRBV5-1	TRBJ2-3	CASSPGLAADTQYF
TRBV11-2	TRBJ1-2	CASSRRSGGSNYGYTF
TRBV15	TRBJ2-2	CATSKGGSTGELFF
TRBV6-5	TRBJ2-3	CASSYVRNTDTQYF
TRBV6-5	TRBJ1-1	CASSPRMNTEAFF
TRBV28	TRBJ1-4	CASRNSGGNEKLFF
TRBV7-2	TRBJ2-3	CASSLNKRSDTQYF
TRBV15	TRBJ1-1	CATRAWGATNTEAFF
TRBV11-3	TRBJ2-7	CASSLSSGSLYEQYF
TRBV11-2	TRBJ2-7	CASSLSDSGREEQYF
TRBV7-9	TRBJ2-5	CASSPGQGTGPQETQYF
TRBV15	TRBJ2-1	CATSRDQMAEQFF
TRBV4-1	TRBJ2-7	CASSPLASSYEQYF
TRBV11-2	TRBJ2-3	CASSPSGGDTQYF
TRBV5-1	TRBJ2-1	CASSLRTSGDNEQFF
TRBV9	TRBJ2-7	CASSAIGSSEQYF
TRBV11-2	TRBJ1-1	CASSLGNRPRSAFF
TRBV28	TRBJ1-4	CASSLPGSGEKLFF
TRBV27	TRBJ2-5	CASSYLQIQETQYF
TRBV9	TRBJ1-2	CASSVGGTNYGYTF
TRBV19	TRBJ2-1	CASRRTSGVFNEQFF
TRBV27	TRBJ1-1	CASSLENRRGKTEAFF
TRBV7-2	TRBJ1-5	CASSQNRGDQPQHF
TRBV7-9	TRBJ2-7	CASSYLLGQGAYEQYF
TRBV30	TRBJ2-3	CAWSVQGADTQYF
TRBV28	TRBJ2-7	CASSLGSSYEQYF
TRBV5-4	TRBJ2-5	CASRYQGRETQYF
TRBV5-1	TRBJ1-3	CASSLDSLSGNTIYF
TRBV28	TRBJ2-7	CASRQQGGGYEQYF
TRBV2	TRBJ2-7	CASRRVSEQYF
TRBV5-1	TRBJ2-5	CASSPAPSETQYF
TRBV5-4	TRBJ2-2	CASSLAGTIYTGELFF
TRBV11-2	TRBJ2-7	CASSARPPSTSGRVYEQYF
TRBV9	TRBJ2-3	CASSPSQTPDTQYF
TRBV9	TRBJ2-5	CASSVSGSFIGETQYF
TRBV6-6	TRBJ2-3	CASSTGQGAGTDTQYF
TRBV27	TRBJ1-5	CASSPYSKGVAPQHF
TRBV7-9	TRBJ2-1	CASSSGGPKGFF
TRBV5-4	TRBJ2-1	CASSLPESSYNEQFF
TRBV19	TRBJ1-5	CASSRDLNQPQHF
TRBV7-6	TRBJ2-7	CASSLVRAGEEQYF
TRBV5-6	TRBJ1-3	CASSLTGSSSGNTIYF
TRBV28	TRBJ2-7	CASSLRDSAKGQYF
TRBV7-2	TRBJ2-1	CASSPQSASAAEQFF
TRBV7-9	TRBJ2-3	CASYRDSTQYF
TRBV4-2	TRBJ2-3	CASSQERDTQYF
TRBV5-1	TRBJ2-5	CASSFGQGPSQETQYF
TRBV15	TRBJ2-2	CATSRDLMQVGELFF
TRBV19	TRBJ1-1	CASSLRVGRTEAFF
TRBV30	TRBJ2-3	CASRRGASTDTQYF
TRBV19	TRBJ2-2	CASSIWLAGGRGELFF
TRBV6-1	TRBJ2-7	CASSVRRASGSGEQYF
TRBV7-9	TRBJ1-1	CASSLRRDTEAFF